This T cell receptor beta chain was observed in a study of glioma-infiltrating T cells. Overall study results and limits: Tissue-blood divergence was below expectation in non-neoplastic patients, above in gliomas. Very few CDR3 sequences were shared between tissue and blood.

Of note for this clonotype: Its antigen is still unknown.

TCR alpha and beta CDR3 regions were amplified from RNA using iRepertoire nested multiplex PCR. TCRdb reprocessed the multiplex PCR reads via MiXCR and lists one record per CDR3 protein. Of around 150,000 distinct CDR3 sequences in the sample, 30% to 40% were seen once. Material for sequencing was glioma tissue, nonneoplastic brain tissue, or PBMCs (not recorded which). This sequence was found in a human donor with low-grade glioma or glioblastoma, undergoing nonglioma brain surgery, or in good health (not recorded which).

The CDR3 is CASSVTFGQGDSGYTF. CDR3 coding DNA: TGTGCCAGCAGCGTAACCTTCGGACAGGGAGATAGTGGCTACACCTTC. The chain recombines TRBV9 with TRBJ1-2, with TRBD1 matching over 8 bases. The CDR3 is made up of 16 amino acids. With V trimmed by 1 base and J by 7 bases, 12 bases remained unmatched. The germline gives CDR1 SGDLS, CDR2 YYNGEE.